This entry lists 14 T cell receptor beta chains sequenced from one sample in a study of cytomegalovirus exposure and HLA in healthy donors. Use of 60 Vbeta and 13 Jbeta primers characterized the PCR. Assay: immunoSEQ multiplex PCR; the TCRdb copy retains only in-frame clones and omits some. The sample gives hundreds of thousands of clones, under 80% of which show up once; about 2.2% is in the top ten. Sequenced sample: PBMCs. Receptors were obtained from a female donor in good health and CMV-seronegative.

As regards this clone: At one of its ends the junction is not consistent with the germline gene, which may arise from a read error. This chain joins TRBV7-9 and TRBJ2-3; D could derive from TRBD1 or TRBD2 (9 bases each). In germline, CDR1 is SEHNR, CDR2 FQNEAQ (reference sequence). This CDR3 region has 16 residues. The CDR3 loop is CSSSGGTGLSTDTQYF. In DNA, the CDR3 is TGTTCCAGCAGCGGGGGGACAGGGCTTAGCACAGATACGCAGTATTTT.

The chain employs TRBV6-1 and TRBJ2-7; maybe TRBD1 (5 bases). The CDR3 has 12 amino acids. Germline V gives CDR1 MNHNS, CDR2 SASEGT. The V gene lost 5 bases and the J gene lost 6 bases, with 11 bases spanning the gap. CDR3 sequence (DNA): TGTGCCAGCAGTCTGACAGCATCCGAGCAGTACTTC. Translated, it gives CASSLTASEQYF.

The gene calls are TRBV2 and TRBJ2-3; 7 nucleotides agree with TRBD2. The CDR3 has 14 amino acids. Trimming removed 5 bases from V and 2 bases from J; junction bases left unmatched: 4. Looked up from germline, CDR1 is SNHLY and CDR2 is FYNNEI. The CDR3 coding sequence is TGTGCCAGCAGTTCAACTAGCGCCACAGATACGCAGTATTTT. It codes for CASSSTSATDTQYF.

V usage is TRBV11-2 and J usage is TRBJ1-2; D is uncertain. Germline assignment: CDR1 SGHAT and CDR2 FQNNGV. Between the trimmed V and J ends, which lost 3 bases and 2 bases, there was a span of 7 bases. The CDR3 runs to 13 residues. The DNA for the CDR3 is TGTGCCAGCAGCTTTGTGCAGAACTATGGCTACACCTTC. This translates into CASSFVQNYGYTF.

The chain joins TRBV10-2 to TRBJ2-1; 10 positions match TRBD2. Germline V CDR1 and CDR2: WSHSY, SAAADI. This CDR3 is 15 amino acids long. The trim removed 3 bases at V and 5 bases at J, leaving 4 bases unmatched. The CDR3 DNA sequence: TGCGCCAGCAGTGATCAGACTAGCGGGCACAATGAGCAGTTCTTC. Its translation: CASSDQTSGHNEQFF.

J is TRBJ2-1 and V is TRBV30, with 10 bases that match TRBD2. V shed 5 bases and J 7 bases; nucleotides not matched to a gene: 14. In germline, CDR1 is GTSNPN, CDR2 SVGIG (reference sequence). The CDR3 has 16 residues. CDR3 sequence reads: CAWDSGRSLGVNEQFF. The CDR3 coding sequence is TGTGCCTGGGATAGCGGGAGGTCCCTCGGGGTGAATGAGCAGTTCTTC.

The chain links TRBV9 to TRBJ2-5; D is perhaps TRBD2 (5 bases). Germline lookup yields CDR1 SGDLS and CDR2 YYNGEE. The CDR3 runs 16 residues. V lost 4 bases and J lost 4, with 20 bases in between. CDR3 coding DNA: TGTGCCAGCAGCCCCTCAGGCAGCGGAGGTGTAGAGACCCAGTACTTC. Its protein product is CASSPSGSGGVETQYF.

The chain carries TRBV5-4 and TRBJ2-7; D perhaps matches TRBD2 (5 bases). The V end lost 5 bases, the J end lost 2 bases, and 11 bases lay between the germline ends. The germline gives CDR1 SGHNT, CDR2 YYREEE (reference sequence). This CDR3 is 13 amino acids long. DNA for the CDR3: TGTGCCAGCAGGGCCGGGGAGACCTACGAGCAGTACTTC. This sequence encodes CASRAGETYEQYF. The entire variable domain, with the rest obtained from reference TRBV5-4 and TRBJ2-7, is as follows: ETGVTQSPTHLIKTRGQQVTLRCSSQSGHNTVSWYQQALGQGPQFIFQYYREEENGRGNFPPRFSGLQFPNYSSELNVNALELDDSALYLCASRAGETYEQYFGPGTRLTVT.

The chain has TRBV19 and TRBJ2-5; 8 bases are shared with TRBD2. The CDR3 is 16 residues long. V shed 7 bases and J 1 base; nucleotides not matched to a gene: 11. Germline lookup yields CDR1 LNHDA and CDR2 SQIVND (reference sequence). CDR3 amino acids: CASTPGGGRGQETQYF. CDR3 in DNA: TGTGCCAGTACCCCCGGCGGGGGGCGCGGCCAAGAGACCCAGTACTTC.

This chain joins TRBV28 and TRBJ2-7; D gene unclear. The length of the CDR3 is 12 residues. Trimming removed 0 bases from V and 4 bases from J, with 4 bases in between. Germline V CDR1 and CDR2: MDHEN, SYDVKM. CDR3 in amino acids: CASSLWQYEQYF. The CDR3 nucleotides read TGTGCCAGCAGTTTATGGCAGTACGAGCAGTACTTC.

A remark on this clone: At one end the junction does not follow the germline gene, possibly because of a read error. The chain employs TRBV4-1 and TRBJ2-3; D gene uncertain. Germline CDR1 and CDR2: MGHRA and YSYEKL. The CDR3 sequence is 17 residues long. The CDR3 loop reads CASRQVFPTEGTDTQYF. The CDR3 region has the DNA TGCGCCAGCAGACAAGTCTTCCCTACTGAGGGCACAGATACGCAGTATTTT.

The chain recombines TRBV6-1 with TRBJ2-1, with 11 positions matching TRBD2. Germline loops: CDR1 MNHNS, CDR2 SASEGT. Losses at the gene ends were 1 base for V and 1 base for J; bases not matched to a gene: 9. The CDR3 has 19 amino acids. The CDR3: CASSEGLAGTSGSYNEQFF. CDR3 in DNA: TGTGCCAGCAGTGAAGGACTAGCGGGAACCAGCGGATCCTACAATGAGCAGTTCTTC.

V is TRBV18 and J is TRBJ2-1; 12 nucleotides line up with TRBD2. The junction had 4 bases not matched to a gene; V was cut back by 6 bases and J by 4 bases. Germline V gene lookup returns CDR1 KGHSH and CDR2 LQKENI. This CDR3 spans 15 amino acids. The CDR3 sequence is CASSRGLAGYNEQFF. The CDR3 bases are TGTGCCAGCTCGCGAGGACTAGCGGGATACAATGAGCAGTTCTTC.

The chain employs TRBV28 and TRBJ2-5, with 11 bases fitting TRBD2. From germline, CDR1 is MDHEN and CDR2 SYDVKM. V shed 4 bases and J 0 bases; nucleotides not matched to a gene: 10. The CDR3 has 18 residues. Here the CDR3 DNA reads TGTGCCAGCAGTTCCTCTAGCGGGAGGCGGGGGTACCAAGAGACCCAGTACTTC. This gives the protein CASSSSSGRRGYQETQYF.